What follows describes a single T cell receptor (beta chain). The data were taken from a study of blood T cell repertoires in COVID-19. On the study more broadly: Nucleic acid was either cDNA or gDNA, and it came from T cells, B-cell-depleted T cells, or PBMCs.

The CDR3 length is 15 residues. Trimming removed 3 bases from V and 0 bases from J, with 11 bases in between. Germline V gene lookup returns CDR1 MNHEY and CDR2 SMNVEV (reference sequence). TCRdb keeps only in-frame clones here, not all; method: immunoSEQ multiplex PCR. The sample consists of about 74,000 clones, about nine tenths of them appearing once. What was sequenced was peripheral blood. The chain carries TRBV27 and TRBJ1-2; D is ambiguous. The sequence was collected from a woman of 80 years or more with active or convalescent COVID-19. The CDR3 protein is CASSFIGGTNYGYTF. The CDR3 DNA follows: TGTGCCAGCAGTTTCATCGGCGGAACTAACTATGGCTACACCTTC.